There are a few counts of the clone carrying this T cell receptor beta chain. Its specificity is not known. This specimen comes from a study of cytomegalovirus exposure and HLA in healthy donors. Study-wide results and caveats: In a later analysis, compared with equally common non-associated chains, HLA-associated beta chains were more expanded. Most of the TCR beta V segments (in an earlier analysis) were productive either about 87% or about 30% of the time. The study listed some 160 cytomegalovirus-associated TCR beta chains.

The PCR had 60 Vbeta and 13 Jbeta primers. Sequencing used immunoSEQ multiplex PCR; TCRdb keeps in-frame clones, though not all of them. The sample lists about 200,000 clones, 80% to 90% occurring once. Trimming stripped 5 bases from V and 11 bases from J, with 18 bases between. This CDR3 comprises 13 residues. CDR1 is SNHLY, CDR2 FYNNEI, per germline. This chain joins TRBV2 and TRBJ1-1; maybe TRBD1 (5 bases). This clonotype was sampled from a woman under 40 in good health and CMV-seronegative. Sequencing was carried out using PBMCs. The CDR3 here is CASSQRQREGAFF. CDR3 nucleotides: TGTGCCAGCAGTCAACGACAGAGGGAGGGGGCTTTCTTT.